This is a list of T cell receptor beta chains from one sample in a study of T cells after yellow fever vaccination. TCRdb ran MiXCR on the 5' RACE reads and lists one entry per CDR3 protein. The sample holds 200,000 to 300,000 distinct CDR3 sequences, around 13% seen once. This specimen consisted of CD4+ T cells sorted from PBMCs, obtained 45 days after the yellow fever booster vaccination. These receptors were collected from a man younger than 45 who received the YFV17D yellow fever vaccine. Each CDR3 is given with its conserved first and last residue. The order of the fields is CDR3 protein, CDR3 DNA, clone size, V gene, J gene, D gene. D genes are given only for firm matches. Size values are once, few and many counts, or a class for expanded clones, and some rows have none.

CASSLDGLSGANVLTF,TGTGCCAGCAGCTTAGACGGACTTTCTGGGGCCAACGTCCTGACTTTC,few,TRBV5-4,TRBJ2-6,.
CASQEGASTYEQYF,TGTGCCAGCCAAGAGGGGGCGTCTACCTACGAGCAGTACTTC,.,TRBV12-3/TRBV12-4,TRBJ2-7,TRBD1
CSARRPGVTGELFF,TGCAGTGCTAGACGTCCGGGGGTCACCGGGGAGCTGTTTTTT,.,TRBV20-1,TRBJ2-2,.
CASNQVGTGELFF,TGCGCCAGCAATCAAGTGGGAACCGGGGAGCTGTTTTTT,.,TRBV5-1,TRBJ2-2,.
CASNPRRRPPGELFF,TGTGCCAGCAACCCTAGACGACGACCTCCTGGGGAGCTGTTTTTT,many,TRBV6-1,TRBJ2-2,.
CASSWRTEGTDTQYF,TGCGCCAGCAGCTGGAGGACAGAGGGTACAGATACGCAGTATTTT,.,TRBV5-1,TRBJ2-3,.
CASSQNGGRGGMEQFF,TGTGCCAGCAGTCAAAATGGGGGCAGGGGGGGCATGGAGCAGTTCTTC,.,TRBV27,TRBJ2-1,.
CASSLTSGRAPEQYF,TGTGCCAGCAGCCTGACTAGCGGGAGGGCCCCCGAGCAGTACTTC,.,TRBV4-2,TRBJ2-7,TRBD2
CASSPGHEQYF,TGTGCCAGCAGTCCAGGCCACGAGCAGTACTTC,many,TRBV2,TRBJ2-7,.
CASSLVAPSYEQYF,TGCGCCAGCAGCTTGGTTGCACCATCCTACGAGCAGTACTTC,few,TRBV5-1,TRBJ2-7,.
CSAILGSTGRREKLFF,TGCAGTGCCATACTCGGCTCGACAGGGCGGAGAGAAAAACTGTTTTTT,.,TRBV20-1,TRBJ1-4,TRBD1
CSARALQGETNEKLFF,TGCAGTGCTAGAGCTTTACAGGGTGAGACTAATGAAAAACTGTTTTTT,.,TRBV20-1,TRBJ1-4,.
CASSSSWANEKLFF,TGTGCCAGCAGCTCGAGTTGGGCTAATGAAAAACTGTTTTTT,.,TRBV27,TRBJ1-4,.
CASSAPGLPYEQYF,TGCGCCAGCAGCGCCCCGGGACTACCCTACGAGCAGTACTTC,few,TRBV5-1,TRBJ2-7,TRBD2
CASSSPPGLAGAAQYF,TGTGCCAGCAGCTCACCCCCGGGACTAGCGGGAGCTGCGCAGTATTTT,.,TRBV7-2,TRBJ2-3,TRBD2
CASSLAEGRGGELFF,TGTGCCAGCAGTTTAGCAGAGGGGAGGGGCGGGGAGCTGTTTTTT,.,TRBV12-3/TRBV12-4,TRBJ2-2,TRBD2
CASSAGQGSYNEQFF,TGTGCCAGCAGCGCGGGACAGGGAAGCTACAATGAGCAGTTCTTC,many,TRBV11-2,TRBJ2-1,TRBD1